The sequence of this T cell receptor (beta chain) was determined in a study of T cell responses to AZD1222 COVID-19 vaccine. The length of the CDR3 is 14 residues. CDR1 is MNHEY and CDR2 is SVGAGI in the germline V gene. The V and J ends lost 6 bases and 6 bases respectively, with 15 bases between them. Regarding this clone: Its target is unknown.

TCRdb's table, derived via immunoSEQ multiplex PCR, lists solely in-frame clones and lacks some. The table includes about 84,000 clones, 70% to 90% detected once. Overall study results and limits: A mostly white British donor set with more females was recruited, and clonal diversity was possibly underestimated. Reportedly, nearly half of unique spike TCRs recognized epitopes outside B.1.351/B.1.1.7 mutations. Samples come after the peak T cell response, not at day 14.

This material consisted of peripheral blood, taken 28 days after the second AZD1222 dose. This TCR came from an adult who received the AZD1222 COVID-19 vaccine. J is TRBJ2-1 and V is TRBV6-5; TRBD1 is a possible D gene (5 bases). The CDR3 protein is CASRDQKGANEQFF. As DNA, the CDR3 is TGTGCCAGCAGAGATCAAAAAGGGGCCAATGAGCAGTTCTTC.